Listed below are T cell receptor beta chains from one sample, sequenced in a study of T cell repertoires in cytomegalovirus infection. What these receptors recognize is not known. TCRdb re-analysed the reads in MiXCR, keeping a single row per CDR3 protein. This sample has 600,000 to 700,000 distinct CDR3 sequences; around 31% occur once, and the top ten carry 15% to 20%. The source was cultured PBMCs, collected from culture after CMV antigen stimulation. The source of these receptors is a human donor in good health (CMV status not recorded). Some clones in this sample may be carry-over from other donors' samples. CDR3s leave out the opening cysteine and the closing phenylalanine or tryptophan. The order of the fields is clone size, V gene, J gene, CDR3 length, CDR3 protein. The size of a clone is reported for some rows only, either as once, few or many, or as a class for expanded clones.

>-|TRBV2|TRBJ1-4|14
ASSVGTGGRIEKLF
>once|TRBV7-2|TRBJ1-1|11
ASSWWEYTEAF
>-|TRBV20-1|TRBJ2-1|10
SALAGGNEQF
>-|TRBV6-5|TRBJ1-5|13
ASSYGQGNNQPQH
>-|TRBV28|TRBJ1-5|12
ASSPGGHNQPQH
>few|TRBV12-3/TRBV12-4|TRBJ1-3|10
ASSQTGNTIY
>-|TRBV5-1|TRBJ1-1|13
ASSLARTANTEAF
>few|TRBV12-3/TRBV12-4|TRBJ2-1|15
ASSLAYGTSTSNEQF
>-|TRBV12-3/TRBV12-4|TRBJ1-2|14
ASSPRATPLGYGYT
>-|TRBV27|TRBJ2-3|11
ASSPDRIGTQY
>-|TRBV28|TRBJ2-3|16
ASSPSGRGALSTDTQY
>once|TRBV5-1|TRBJ2-5|13
ASSLNPVGQETQY
>-|TRBV4-1|TRBJ2-5|14
ASSQVPGGGQETQY
>-|TRBV11-2|TRBJ2-7|12
ASSPRGPSDEQY
>-|TRBV27|TRBJ2-5|14
ASSLGLARGQETQY
>few|TRBV2|TRBJ1-5|13
ASSPGAFDYQPQH
>few|TRBV6-5|TRBJ1-5|14
ASSRVVPASNQPQH